The clone carrying this TCR beta chain was seen more than once but under ten times. These data belong to a study of blood T cell repertoires in COVID-19. Recruits, aged about 18 to 89 years, lived in 24 US areas. The method was immunoSEQ multiplex PCR; TCRdb's version includes in-frame clones alone and lacks a portion of them. The data show about 250,000 clones, 80% to 90% seen once. The source of this sequence is a woman aged 35 to 49 who had been exposed to COVID-19. The specimen sequenced was PBMCs or T cells enriched from blood (not recorded which).

CDR3 loop: CASRDRLYNSPLHF. The CDR3 DNA sequence: TGTGCCAGTAGGGACAGGCTCTATAATTCACCCCTCCACTTT. The chain carries TRBV19 and TRBJ1-6, with 7 positions matching TRBD1. The CDR3 contains 14 residues. V lost 6 bases and J lost 3; bases outside the gene matches: 2. Germline CDR1 LNHDA, CDR2 SQIVND (reference sequence).